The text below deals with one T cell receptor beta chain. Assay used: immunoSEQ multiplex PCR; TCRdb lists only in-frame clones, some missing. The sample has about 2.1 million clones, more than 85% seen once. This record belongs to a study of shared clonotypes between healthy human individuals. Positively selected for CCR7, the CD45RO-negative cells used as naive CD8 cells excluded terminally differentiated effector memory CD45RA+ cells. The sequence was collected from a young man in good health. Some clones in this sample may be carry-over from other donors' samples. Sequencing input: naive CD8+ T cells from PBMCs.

In DNA, the CDR3 is TGTGCCAGCAGACCCGGACAGGGGCCCGAAAAACTGTTTTTT. Translation gives CASRPGQGPEKLFF. The chain carries TRBV6-5 and TRBJ1-4; 9 bases map to TRBD1. V gave up 6 bases and J gave up 8 bases; unmatched junction bases: 7. In germline, CDR1 is MNHEY, CDR2 SVGAGI. This CDR3 region has 14 residues.